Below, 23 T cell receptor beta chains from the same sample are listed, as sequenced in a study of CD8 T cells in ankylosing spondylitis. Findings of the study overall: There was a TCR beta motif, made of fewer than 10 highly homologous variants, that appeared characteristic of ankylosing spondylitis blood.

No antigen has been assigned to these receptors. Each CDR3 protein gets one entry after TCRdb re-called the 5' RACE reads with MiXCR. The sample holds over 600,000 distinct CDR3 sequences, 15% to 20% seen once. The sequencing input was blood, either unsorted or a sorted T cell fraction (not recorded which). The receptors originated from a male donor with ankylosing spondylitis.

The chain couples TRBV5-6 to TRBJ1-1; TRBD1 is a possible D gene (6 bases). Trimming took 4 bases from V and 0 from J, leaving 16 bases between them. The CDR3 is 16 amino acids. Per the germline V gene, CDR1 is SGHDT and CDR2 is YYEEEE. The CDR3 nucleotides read TGTGCCAGCAGCATGACAGGAGGTTATGTGAACACTGAAGCTTTCTTT. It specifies CASSMTGGYVNTEAFF.

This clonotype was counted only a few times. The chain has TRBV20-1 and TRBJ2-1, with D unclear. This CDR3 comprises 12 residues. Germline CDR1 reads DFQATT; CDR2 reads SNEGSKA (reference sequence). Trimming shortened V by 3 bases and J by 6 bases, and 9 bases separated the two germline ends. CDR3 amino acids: CSASGLPNEQFF. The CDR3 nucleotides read TGCAGTGCTAGTGGGTTACCCAATGAGCAGTTCTTC.

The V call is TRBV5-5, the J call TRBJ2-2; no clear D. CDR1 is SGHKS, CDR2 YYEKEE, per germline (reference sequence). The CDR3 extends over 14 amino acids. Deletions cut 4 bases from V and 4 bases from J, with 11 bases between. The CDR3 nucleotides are TGTGCCAGCAGCCATGGGCTCATCACCGGGGAGCTGTTTTTT. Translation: CASSHGLITGELFF.

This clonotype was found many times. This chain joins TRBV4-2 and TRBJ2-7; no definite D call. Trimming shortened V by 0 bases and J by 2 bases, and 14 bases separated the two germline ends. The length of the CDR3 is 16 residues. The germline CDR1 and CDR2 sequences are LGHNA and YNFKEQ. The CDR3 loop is CASSQDRVDRPYEQYF. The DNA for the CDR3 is TGTGCCAGCAGCCAAGATAGGGTGGACCGACCCTACGAGCAGTACTTC.

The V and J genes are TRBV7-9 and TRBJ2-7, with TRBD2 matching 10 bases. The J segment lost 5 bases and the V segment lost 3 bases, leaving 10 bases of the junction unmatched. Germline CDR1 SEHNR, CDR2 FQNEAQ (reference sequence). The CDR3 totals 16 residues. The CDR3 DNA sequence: TGTGCCAGCAGCTTTCGGTTAGCGGGAGGAGGGGACGAGCAGTACTTC. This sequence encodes CASSFRLAGGGDEQYF.

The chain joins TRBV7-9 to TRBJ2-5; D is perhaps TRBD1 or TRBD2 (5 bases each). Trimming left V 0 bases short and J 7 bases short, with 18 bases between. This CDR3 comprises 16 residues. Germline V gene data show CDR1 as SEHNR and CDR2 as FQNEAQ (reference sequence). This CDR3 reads CASSLAPEGLLRTQYF. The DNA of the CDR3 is TGTGCCAGCAGCTTAGCCCCAGAGGGGCTGCTGAGGACCCAGTACTTC.

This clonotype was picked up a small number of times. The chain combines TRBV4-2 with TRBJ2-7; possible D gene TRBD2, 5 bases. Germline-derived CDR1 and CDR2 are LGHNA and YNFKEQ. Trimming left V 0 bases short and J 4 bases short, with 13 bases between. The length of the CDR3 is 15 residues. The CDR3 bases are TGTGCCAGCAGCCAAGAGAGGGAAACTTATTACGAGCAGTACTTC. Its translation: CASSQERETYYEQYF.

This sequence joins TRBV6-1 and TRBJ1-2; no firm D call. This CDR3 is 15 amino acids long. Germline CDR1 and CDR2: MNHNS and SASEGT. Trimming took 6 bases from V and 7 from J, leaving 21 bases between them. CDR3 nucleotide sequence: TGTGCCAGCAGAGAGCACCGGGCCACTAGTCCTGGCTACACCTTC. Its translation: CASREHRATSPGYTF.

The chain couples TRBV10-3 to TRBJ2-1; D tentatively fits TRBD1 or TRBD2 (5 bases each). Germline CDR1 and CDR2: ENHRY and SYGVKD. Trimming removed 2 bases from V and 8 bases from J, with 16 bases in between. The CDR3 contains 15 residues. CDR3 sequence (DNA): TGTGCCATCAGTGAGGGTTCCGGGGCTTGGGATGAGCAGTTCTTC. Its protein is CAISEGSGAWDEQFF.

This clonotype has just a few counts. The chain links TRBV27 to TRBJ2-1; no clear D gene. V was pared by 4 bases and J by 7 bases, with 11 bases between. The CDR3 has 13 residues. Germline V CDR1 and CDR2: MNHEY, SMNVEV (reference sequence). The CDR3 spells CASSSSSRNEQFF. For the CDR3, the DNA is TGTGCCAGCAGTTCCTCGAGTCGTAATGAGCAGTTCTTC.

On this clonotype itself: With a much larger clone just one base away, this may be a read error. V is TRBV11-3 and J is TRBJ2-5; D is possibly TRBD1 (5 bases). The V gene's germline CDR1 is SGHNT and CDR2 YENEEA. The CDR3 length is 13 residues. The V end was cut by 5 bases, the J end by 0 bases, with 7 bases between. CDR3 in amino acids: CASSRQNQETQYF. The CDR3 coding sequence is TGTGCCAGCAGCCGACAGAACCAAGAGACCCAGTACTTC.

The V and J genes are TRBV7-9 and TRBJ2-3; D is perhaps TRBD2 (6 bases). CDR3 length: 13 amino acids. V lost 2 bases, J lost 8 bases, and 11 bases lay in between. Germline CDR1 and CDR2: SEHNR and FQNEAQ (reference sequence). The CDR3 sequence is CASSLYLGGTQYF. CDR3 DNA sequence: TGTGCCAGCAGCTTATACCTGGGGGGTACGCAGTATTTT.

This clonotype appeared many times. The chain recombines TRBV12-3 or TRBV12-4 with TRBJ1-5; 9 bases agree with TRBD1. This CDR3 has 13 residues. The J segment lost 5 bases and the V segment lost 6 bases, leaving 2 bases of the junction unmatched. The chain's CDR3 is CASRGQGYQPQHF. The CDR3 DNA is TGTGCCAGCAGGGGACAGGGCTATCAGCCCCAGCATTTT.

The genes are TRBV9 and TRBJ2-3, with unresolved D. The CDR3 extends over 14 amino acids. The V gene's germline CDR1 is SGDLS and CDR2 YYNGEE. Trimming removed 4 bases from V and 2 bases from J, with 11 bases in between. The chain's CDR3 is CASSPGRNTDTQYF. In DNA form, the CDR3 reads TGTGCCAGCAGCCCCGGACGGAACACAGATACGCAGTATTTT.

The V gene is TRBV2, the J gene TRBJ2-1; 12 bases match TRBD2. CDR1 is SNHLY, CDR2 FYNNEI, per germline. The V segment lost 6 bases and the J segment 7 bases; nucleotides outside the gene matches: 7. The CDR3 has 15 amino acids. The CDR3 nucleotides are TGTGCCAGCAGCGGGGGACTAGCGGGCCCTAATGAGCAGTTCTTC. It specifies CASSGGLAGPNEQFF.

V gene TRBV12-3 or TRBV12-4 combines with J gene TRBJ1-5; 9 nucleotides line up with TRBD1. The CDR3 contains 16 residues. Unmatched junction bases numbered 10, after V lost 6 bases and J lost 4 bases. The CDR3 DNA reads TGTGCCAGCAGCAACAAGGGACAGGGAGTAAATCAGCCCCAGCATTTT. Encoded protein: CASSNKGQGVNQPQHF.

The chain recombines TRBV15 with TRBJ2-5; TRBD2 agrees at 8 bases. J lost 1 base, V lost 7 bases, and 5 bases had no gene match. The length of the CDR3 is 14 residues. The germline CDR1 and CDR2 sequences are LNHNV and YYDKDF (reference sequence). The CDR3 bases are TGTGCCACCACCCGGGGGGGCCCCCAAGAGACCCAGTACTTC. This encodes CATTRGGPQETQYF.

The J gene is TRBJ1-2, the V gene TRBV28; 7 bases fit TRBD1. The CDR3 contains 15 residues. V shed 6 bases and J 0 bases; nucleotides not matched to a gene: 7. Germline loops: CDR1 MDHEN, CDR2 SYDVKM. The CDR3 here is CASRGRGRANYGYTF. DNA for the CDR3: TGTGCCAGCAGGGGTAGGGGGCGAGCTAACTATGGCTACACCTTC.

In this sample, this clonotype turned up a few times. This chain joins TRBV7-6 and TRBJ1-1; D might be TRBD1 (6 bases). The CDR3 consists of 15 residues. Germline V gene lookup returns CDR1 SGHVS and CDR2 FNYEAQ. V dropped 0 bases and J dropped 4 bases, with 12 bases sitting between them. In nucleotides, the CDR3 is TGTGCCAGCAGCTTAGCGCAAGGGGGTGGCACTGAAGCTTTCTTT. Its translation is CASSLAQGGGTEAFF.

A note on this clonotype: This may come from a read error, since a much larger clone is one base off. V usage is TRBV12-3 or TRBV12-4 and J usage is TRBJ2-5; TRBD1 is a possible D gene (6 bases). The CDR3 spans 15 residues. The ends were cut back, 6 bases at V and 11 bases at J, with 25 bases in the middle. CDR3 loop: CASSPDRVTYNEQYF. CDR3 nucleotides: TGTGCCAGCAGCCCGGACAGAGTTACCTACAATGAGCAGTACTTC.

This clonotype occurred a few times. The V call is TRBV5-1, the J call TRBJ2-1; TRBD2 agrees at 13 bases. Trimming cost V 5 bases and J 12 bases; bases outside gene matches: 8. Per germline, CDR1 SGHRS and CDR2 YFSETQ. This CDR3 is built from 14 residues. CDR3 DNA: TGCGCCAGCAGGACTAGCGGGGGGTCGACGGGGCAGTTCTTC. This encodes CASRTSGGSTGQFF.

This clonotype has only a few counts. CDR3 amino acids: CASTETELYNQPQHF. The CDR3 coding sequence is TGCGCCAGCACCGAGACAGAGCTTTACAATCAGCCCCAGCATTTT. The chain carries TRBV5-1 and TRBJ1-5; D is possibly TRBD1 (5 bases). The CDR3 sequence is 15 residues long. CDR1 and CDR2 (germline): SGHRS, YFSETQ. V was shortened by 6 bases and J by 3 bases, with 16 bases between the two germline ends.

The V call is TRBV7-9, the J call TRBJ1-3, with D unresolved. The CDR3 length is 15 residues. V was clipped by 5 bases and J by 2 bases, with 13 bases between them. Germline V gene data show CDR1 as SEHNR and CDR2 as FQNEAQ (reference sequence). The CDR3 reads CASSPGLYPGNTIYF. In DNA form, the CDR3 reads TGTGCCAGCAGCCCCGGACTCTACCCTGGAAACACCATATATTTT.